The source of this TCR beta chain is a study of T cell clonality in common variable immunodeficiency. In the case of this clone: Its antigen is unidentified. Coverage ceases 3 residues before the CDR3 finishes, and the germline J gene fills in the end.

Study outcomes and limitations: T cell subpopulation sequencing would be needed to explain CVID clonality. In common variable immunodeficiency, TCR beta chains reportedly carried fewer deletions and N-nucleotide insertions.

CVID subjects had received replacement immunoglobulin for at least one year. Trimming took 1 base from V and 6 from J; bases not matched to a gene: 0. The germline V gene encodes CDR1 LNHDA and CDR2 SQIVND (reference sequence). The CDR3 is 14 amino acids. The table came from immunoSEQ multiplex PCR; TCRdb's copy has only in-frame clones and leaves some out. This repertoire includes several thousand clones. Source material: peripheral blood mononuclear cells. The genes are TRBV19 and TRBJ2-1; 10 nucleotides align to TRBD1. The clonotype comes from a human donor with common variable immunodeficiency. Partial CDR3 DNA: TGTGCCAGTAGTATAGGGACAGGGGGCAATGAG. This codes for CASSIGTGGNE. The CDR3 in its entirety is CASSIGTGGNEQFF.